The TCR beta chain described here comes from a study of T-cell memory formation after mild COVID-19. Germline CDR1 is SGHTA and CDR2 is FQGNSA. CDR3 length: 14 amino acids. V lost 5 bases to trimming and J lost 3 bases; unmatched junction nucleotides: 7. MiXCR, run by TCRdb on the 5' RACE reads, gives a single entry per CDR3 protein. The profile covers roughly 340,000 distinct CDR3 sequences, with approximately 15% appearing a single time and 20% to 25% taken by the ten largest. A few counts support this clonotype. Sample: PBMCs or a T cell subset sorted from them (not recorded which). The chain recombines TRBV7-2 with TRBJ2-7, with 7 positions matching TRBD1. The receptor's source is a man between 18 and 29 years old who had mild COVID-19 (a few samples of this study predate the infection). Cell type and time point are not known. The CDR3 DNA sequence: TGTGCCAGCAGCAAACGGACAGGAGGCTACGAGCAGTACTTC. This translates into CASSKRTGGYEQYF.